What follows are 30 T cell receptor beta chains derived from one specimen sequenced in a study of OX40 agonist ivuxolimab in advanced cancers. Libraries were prepared by immunoSEQ multiplex PCR; TCRdb keeps only in-frame clonotypes and omits some of them. The sample shows approximately 24,000 clones, more than 70% of them seen only once. The sequences come from CD4+ or CD8+ T cells sorted from blood, collected in a trial of the OX40 agonist ivuxolimab. The receptors stem from an adult with an advanced solid tumor such as melanoma, head and neck, liver or kidney cancer.

The chain employs TRBV14 and TRBJ2-5; weak D call: TRBD2 (7 bases). Germline loops: CDR1 SGHDN, CDR2 FVKESK. Trimming pared 0 bases from V and 5 bases from J, leaving 16 bases between. The CDR3 totals 16 residues. CDR3 DNA: TGTGCCAGCAGCCAAGAAGGGGGACTAACCGGGGAGACCCAGTACTTC. Protein: CASSQEGGLTGETQYF.

Concerning this clone itself: Relative to the germline gene, one junction end is altered; a read error may explain this. The V call is TRBV19, the J call TRBJ2-7; D may be TRBD1 or TRBD2 (6 bases each). The CDR3 sequence is 11 residues long. CDR1 is LNHDA and CDR2 is SQIVND in the germline V gene (reference sequence). DNA of the CDR3: TGTGCCAGTAGTATCGGGGGACACTTCAATTTC. Translation: CASSIGGHFNF.

CDR3 amino acids: CASRGEGFEQYF. Written as DNA, the CDR3 is TGTGCCAGCAGGGGGGAAGGCTTCGAGCAGTACTTC. The rearrangement uses TRBV2 and TRBJ2-7; D is possibly TRBD1 or TRBD2 (5 bases each). This CDR3 region has 12 residues. V lost 6 bases to trimming and J lost 6 bases, with 12 bases between them. CDR1 and CDR2 from the germline V gene are SNHLY and FYNNEI.

This clone has only a few counts. The rearrangement uses TRBV2 and TRBJ1-6; TRBD1 matches at 7 bases. The J segment lost 12 bases and the V segment lost 6 bases, leaving 5 bases of the junction unmatched. This CDR3 is 12 amino acids long. The V gene's germline CDR1 is SNHLY and CDR2 FYNNEI. The CDR3, as DNA: TGTGCCAGCAGCGAAACAGGGGTACCCCTCCACTTT. As protein: CASSETGVPLHF.

The chain recombines TRBV2 with TRBJ1-1; 8 nucleotides match TRBD1. This CDR3 comprises 15 residues. With 5 bases clipped from V and 4 bases from J, the junction kept 9 bases outside the gene matches. Looked up from germline, CDR1 is SNHLY and CDR2 is FYNNEI. The CDR3 DNA reads TGTGCCAGCAGTCGGGGGTCAGGGGGCATCACTGAAGCTTTCTTT. Encoded protein: CASSRGSGGITEAFF. Variable domain in full (rest from reference TRBV2 and TRBJ1-1): EPEVTQTPSHQVTQMGQEVILRCVPISNHLYFYWYRQILGQKVEFLVSFYNNEISEKSEIFDDQFSVERPDGSNFTLKIRSTKLEDSAMYFCASSRGSGGITEAFFGQGTRLTVV.

The chain links TRBV7-7 to TRBJ2-7, with D unresolved. Germline V lookup: CDR1 SSHAT, CDR2 FNYEAQ (reference sequence). The CDR3 has 13 amino acids. Trimming cost V 7 bases and J 2 bases, with 12 bases left between them. Here the CDR3 reads CASTESDPYEQYF. The CDR3 bases are TGTGCCAGCACCGAATCGGACCCCTACGAGCAGTACTTC. Based on the CDR3 plus reference TRBV7-7 and TRBJ2-7, the full variable domain is GAGVSQSPRYKVTKRGQDVTLRCDPISSHATLYWYQQALGQGPEFLTYFNYEAQPDKSGLPSDRFSAERPEGSISTLTIQRTEQRDSAMYRCASTESDPYEQYFGPGTRLTVT.

The chain employs TRBV28 and TRBJ2-5; D gene uncertain. With the DNA end fitting TRBJ2-7 better, the J assignment may be wrong. Per the germline V gene, CDR1 is MDHEN and CDR2 is SYDVKM. This CDR3 is built from 14 residues. In DNA, the CDR3 is TGTGCCAGCAGTGCCTCCCGTTCTTTCTACGAGCAGTACTTC. Residues: CASSASRSFYEQYF.

With regard to this clone: Just one base apart from a much larger clone, this may be a read error. The chain couples TRBV7-2 to TRBJ1-2; 9 nucleotides agree with TRBD1. This CDR3 contains 16 residues. Per the germline V gene, CDR1 is SGHTA and CDR2 is FQGNSA. In DNA form, the CDR3 reads TGTGCCAGCAGCCCTGATCCGGGACAGGGAGGAGATGGCCACACCTTC. Amino acids: CASSPDPGQGGDGHTF.

The chain links TRBV2 to TRBJ1-1, with D uncertain. From germline, CDR1 is SNHLY and CDR2 FYNNEI. This CDR3 comprises 13 residues. The V gene lost 3 bases and the J gene lost 8 bases, with 13 bases spanning the gap. CDR3 sequence reads: CASSDIGPIEAFF. Written as DNA, the CDR3 is TGTGCCAGCAGTGATATAGGACCCATCGAAGCTTTCTTT.

The CDR3 DNA follows: TGTGCCAGCAGTTCCGGGACTAGAGTATACGAGCAGTACTTC. It codes for CASSSGTRVYEQYF. The V and J genes are TRBV27 and TRBJ2-7; 8 bases fit TRBD2. Looked up from germline, CDR1 is MNHEY and CDR2 is SMNVEV (reference sequence). The CDR3 runs 14 residues. The junction had 6 bases not matched to a gene; V was cut back by 4 bases and J by 4 bases.

The chain combines TRBV2 with TRBJ2-2; 9 bases match TRBD1. The junction had 7 bases not matched to a gene; V was cut back by 6 bases and J by 8 bases. The CDR3 runs to 14 residues. The germline V gene encodes CDR1 SNHLY and CDR2 FYNNEI. In DNA, the CDR3 is TGTGCCAGCAGGCAAGGACAGGGGTCGGGGGAGCTGTTTTTT. Its translation: CASRQGQGSGELFF.

The rearrangement uses TRBV7-3 and TRBJ2-1; no firm D call. Germline V gene data show CDR1 as SGHTA and CDR2 as FQGTGA. Trimming took off 4 bases at V and 0 bases at J, with 10 bases between the two ends. The CDR3 loop spans 15 amino acids. Here the CDR3 reads CASSSVSSSYNEQFF. The DNA of the CDR3 is TGTGCCAGCAGCTCCGTATCGAGCTCCTACAATGAGCAGTTCTTC.

V is TRBV19 and J is TRBJ2-1; D not certain. Germline CDR1 and CDR2: LNHDA and SQIVND (reference sequence). Trimming took 1 base from V and 0 from J, leaving 10 bases between them. This CDR3 comprises 16 residues. In DNA, the CDR3 is TGTGCCAGTAGTATAGTTGGACGCAACTCCTACAATGAGCAGTTCTTC. It encodes CASSIVGRNSYNEQFF.

Relative to its sample, this clone is hyperexpanded. V is TRBV27 and J is TRBJ2-2; D call uncertain. Germline lookup yields CDR1 MNHEY and CDR2 SMNVEV (reference sequence). The V end lost 5 bases, the J end lost 6 bases, and 13 bases lay between the germline ends. The CDR3 is 14 amino acids. CDR3 nucleotides: TGTGCCAGCAGTCTGGGTAGCTCTCCCGGGGAGCTGTTTTTT. As protein: CASSLGSSPGELFF.

The chain uses TRBV19 and TRBJ2-3, with a weak D call TRBD2 (6 bases). CDR3 length: 17 residues. Trimming stripped 3 bases from V and 3 bases from J, with 19 bases between. Germline V gene lookup returns CDR1 LNHDA and CDR2 SQIVND (reference sequence). CDR3 sequence: CASSIGVGGISTDTQYF. The CDR3 DNA reads as TGTGCCAGTAGTATTGGAGTCGGCGGGATTAGTACAGATACGCAGTATTTT. The full variable domain, in which reference TRBV19 and TRBJ2-3 provide the parts outside the CDR3, is DGGITQSPKYLFRKEGQNVTLSCEQNLNHDAMYWYRQDPGQGLRLIYYSQIVNDFQKGDIAEGYSVSREKKESFPLTVTSAQKNPTAFYLCASSIGVGGISTDTQYFGPGTRLTVL.

Points on this clone: Other DNA sequences of this sample code for an identical CDR3. The rearrangement joins TRBV4-1 to TRBJ2-1; 10 nucleotides line up with TRBD2. There are 15 residues in the CDR3. CDR1 and CDR2 from the germline V gene are MGHRA and YSYEKL. Germline trimming cut 3 bases from V and 3 bases from J; bases unmatched to any gene: 2. CDR3 in DNA: TGCGCCAGCAGCCAGGCTAGCGGGAGCTACAATGAGCAGTTCTTC. It codes for CASSQASGSYNEQFF.

V gene TRBV28 combines with J gene TRBJ1-5; D is undetermined. The CDR3 has 14 amino acids. V gave up 3 bases and J gave up 3 bases, with 9 bases separating them. Germline values: CDR1 MDHEN, CDR2 SYDVKM. CDR3 region: CASSFGRNNQPQHF. The CDR3 DNA is TGTGCCAGCAGTTTCGGACGGAACAATCAGCCCCAGCATTTT.

The rearrangement links TRBV6-6 to TRBJ2-1; possible D gene TRBD2, 5 bases. This CDR3 has 13 amino acids. V lost 8 bases and J 8 bases, leaving 16 bases between the germline ends. Germline CDR1 reads MNHNY; CDR2 reads SVGAGI (reference sequence). CDR3 in DNA: TGTGCCAGCGGGTACCCCGGGATCGATGAGCAGTTCTTC. It specifies CASGYPGIDEQFF.

This clone is deemed medium-sized. This chain links TRBV13 with TRBJ2-7, with 10 bases fitting TRBD1. Germline CDR1 reads PRHDT; CDR2 reads FYEKMQ (reference sequence). The CDR3 is 17 amino acids. Trimming took 4 bases from V and 1 from J; bases not matched to a gene: 10. The CDR3 coding sequence is TGTGCCAGCAGCTCGACGACAGGGGGCGGATGGTCCTACGAGCAGTACTTC. It encodes CASSSTTGGGWSYEQYF.

This chain connects TRBV7-9 to TRBJ2-7; 10 bases match TRBD1. The V gene's germline CDR1 is SEHNR and CDR2 FQNEAQ (reference sequence). This CDR3 region has 13 residues. V shed 8 bases, J shed 5 bases, and the junction held 6 bases outside the gene matches. CDR3 in amino acids: CASAGTGEHEQYF. The CDR3 coding sequence is TGTGCCAGCGCGGGGACAGGGGAGCACGAGCAGTACTTC.

CDR3: CASSRTGAGGTEAFF. The CDR3 DNA sequence: TGTGCCAGTAGTCGGACAGGGGCAGGGGGTACTGAAGCTTTCTTT. V and J are TRBV19 and TRBJ1-1; TRBD1 agrees at 9 bases. Unmatched junction bases numbered 9, after V lost 5 bases and J lost 5 bases. The CDR3 is 15 amino acids. Germline V gives CDR1 LNHDA, CDR2 SQIVND (reference sequence).

V gene TRBV7-6 combines with J gene TRBJ2-7; 7 bases are a match to TRBD2. CDR3 length: 14 amino acids. Germline trimming cut 1 base from V and 7 bases from J; bases unmatched to any gene: 7. The germline V gene has CDR1 SGHVS and CDR2 FNYEAQ. The CDR3 loop reads CASSLGLAEREQYF. The CDR3 bases are TGTGCCAGCAGCTTAGGCCTAGCGGAGAGGGAGCAGTACTTC. The whole variable domain, remainder taken from reference TRBV7-6 and TRBJ2-7, is GAGVSQSPRYKVTKRGQDVALRCDPISGHVSLYWYRQALGQGPEFLTYFNYEAQQDKSGLPNDRFSAERPEGSISTLTIQRTEQRDSAMYRCASSLGLAEREQYFGPGTRLTVT.

With regard to this clone: This is likely an artifact of a read error, given a far larger clone one base away. The chain couples TRBV5-6 to TRBJ2-7; D gene unclear. The V and J ends lost 1 base and 2 bases respectively, with 10 bases between them. The CDR3 extends over 14 amino acids. Per the germline V gene, CDR1 is SGHDT and CDR2 is YYEEEE. The CDR3 region is CASSLPTPPYEQYF. The CDR3, as DNA: TGTGCCAGCAGCTTGCCAACACCCCCCTACGAGCAGTACTTC.

The chain employs TRBV7-3 and TRBJ2-1; 8 bases align to TRBD2. J was trimmed by 3 bases and V by 2 bases; bases with no gene match: 6. Germline CDR1 reads SGHTA; CDR2 reads FQGTGA. The CDR3 sequence is 16 residues long. Here the CDR3 DNA reads TGTGCCAGCAGCTTATCCAGCGGGGGTATCTACAATGAGCAGTTCTTC. It translates to CASSLSSGGIYNEQFF. The complete variable domain, with remaining parts taken from reference TRBV7-3 and TRBJ2-1, reads GAGVSQTPSNKVTEKGKYVELRCDPISGHTALYWYRQSLGQGPEFLIYFQGTGAADDSGLPNDRFFAVRPEGSVSTLKIQRTERGDSAVYLCASSLSSGGIYNEQFFGPGTRLTVL.

The chain recombines TRBV7-2 with TRBJ2-7; a possible D gene is TRBD1 (5 bases). The CDR3 consists of 14 residues. V shed 2 bases and J shed 6 bases, with 14 bases lying between them. CDR1 and CDR2 (germline): SGHTA, FQGNSA. This CDR3 reads CASSLSQGSVEQYF. CDR3 in DNA: TGTGCCAGCAGCTTAAGCCAGGGATCTGTCGAGCAGTACTTC.

The CDR3 DNA follows: TGTGCCAGCAGCCACAACGAAAACAACAGGGACGAGCAGTACTTC. This encodes CASSHNENNRDEQYF. This chain uses TRBV5-8 with TRBJ2-7; D may be TRBD1 (6 bases). Germline assignment: CDR1 SGHTS and CDR2 YDEGEE. V was clipped by 4 bases and J by 5 bases, with 19 bases between them. This CDR3 has 15 residues.

The chain carries TRBV7-3 and TRBJ2-7; TRBD2 might be the D (6 bases). CDR1 and CDR2 (germline): SGHTA, FQGTGA. V lost 5 bases, J lost 4 bases, and 12 bases lay in between. The CDR3 covers 13 residues. Written as DNA, the CDR3 is TGTGCCAGCAGCCCCGAGAGCGGGTACGAGCAGTACTTC. Its translation is CASSPESGYEQYF. Variable domain in full (rest from reference TRBV7-3 and TRBJ2-7): GAGVSQTPSNKVTEKGKYVELRCDPISGHTALYWYRQSLGQGPEFLIYFQGTGAADDSGLPNDRFFAVRPEGSVSTLKIQRTERGDSAVYLCASSPESGYEQYFGPGTRLTVT.

J is TRBJ2-5 and V is TRBV28, with TRBD2 identical over 10 bases. The assigned J gene may be wrong: the sequence end matches TRBJ2-7 better. There are 17 residues in the CDR3. CDR1 MDHEN and CDR2 SYDVKM come from the germline V gene. CDR3 sequence reads: CASRGLIAGGTYYEQYF. CDR3 nucleotide sequence: TGTGCCAGCAGGGGGCTGATAGCGGGAGGCACTTACTACGAGCAGTACTTC.

Relative to its sample, this clone is medium-sized. The chain couples TRBV7-9 to TRBJ1-6; TRBD1 matches 8 bases. The germline gives CDR1 SEHNR, CDR2 FQNEAQ (reference sequence). V lost 0 bases and J lost 11; bases outside the gene matches: 9. This CDR3 is built from 16 residues. The CDR3 bases are TGTGCCAGCAGCTTAGCGGATCAGGGGGCATATGCACCCCTCCACTTT. Amino acid sequence: CASSLADQGAYAPLHF.

This clone occurred a few times. The V call is TRBV9, the J call TRBJ2-1; 9 bases are shared with TRBD2. The CDR3 has 16 amino acids. CDR1 is SGDLS, CDR2 YYNGEE, per germline. V gave up 0 bases and J gave up 8 bases; unmatched junction bases: 9. The CDR3 DNA reads TGTGCCAGCAGCGTAGGTTGGCGGGAGGGGAGGGATGAGCAGTTCTTC. Protein: CASSVGWREGRDEQFF.